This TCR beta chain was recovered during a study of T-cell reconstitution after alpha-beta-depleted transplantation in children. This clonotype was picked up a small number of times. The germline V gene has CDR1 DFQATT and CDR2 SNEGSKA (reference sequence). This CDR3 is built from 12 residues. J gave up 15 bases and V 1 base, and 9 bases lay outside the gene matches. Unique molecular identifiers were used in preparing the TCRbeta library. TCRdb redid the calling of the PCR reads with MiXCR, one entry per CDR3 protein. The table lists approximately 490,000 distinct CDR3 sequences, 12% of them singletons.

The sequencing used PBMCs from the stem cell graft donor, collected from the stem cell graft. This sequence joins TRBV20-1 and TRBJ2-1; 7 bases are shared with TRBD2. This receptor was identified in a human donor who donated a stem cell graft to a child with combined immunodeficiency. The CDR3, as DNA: TGCAGTGCTAGAGCGGTGGGAGGGCGCGGGTTCTTC. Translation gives CSARAVGGRGFF.